The next 22 T cell receptor beta chains were all read from a single sample in a study of CD4 T cells in relation to SARS-CoV-2 and coronaviruses. The antigens of these receptors remain unknown. The table came from immunoSEQ multiplex PCR; TCRdb's copy has only in-frame clones and leaves some out. This table holds 37,000 or so clones, around 82% found once. The material sequenced was naive CD4+ T cells from PBMCs, cultured in vitro. Documented subset: naive CD4+ T cells isolated by negative enrichment. Receptor source: an adult with COVID-19.

The chain carries TRBV6-6 and TRBJ2-3; D not certain. Germline V CDR1 and CDR2: MNHNY, SVGAGI (reference sequence). CDR3 length: 12 amino acids. V was clipped by 7 bases and J by 0 bases, with 5 bases between them. CDR3 in amino acids: CASTDSTDTQYF. In nucleotides, the CDR3 is TGTGCCAGCACGGACAGCACAGATACGCAGTATTTT.

The chain carries TRBV27 and TRBJ2-6; D tentatively fits TRBD1 or TRBD2 (5 bases each). This CDR3 region has 17 residues. Per germline, CDR1 MNHEY and CDR2 SMNVEV (reference sequence). Trimming shortened V by 6 bases and J by 2 bases, and 17 bases separated the two germline ends. CDR3 region: CASSSLVWGTGANVLTF. CDR3 sequence (DNA): TGTGCCAGCAGCTCTTTGGTGTGGGGGACTGGGGCCAACGTCCTGACTTTC.

The CDR3 reads CASSSRSYNEQFF. The CDR3 nucleotides are TGTGCCAGCAGCTCACGATCCTACAATGAGCAGTTCTTC. The chain has TRBV5-4 and TRBJ2-1; no reliable D call. In germline, CDR1 is SGHNT, CDR2 YYREEE (reference sequence). V was pared by 3 bases and J by 1 base, with 5 bases between. CDR3 length: 13 residues.

The V gene is TRBV14, the J gene TRBJ2-1; no firm D call. V was trimmed by 0 bases and J by 0 bases, leaving 6 bases between them. The CDR3 is 15 amino acids. Germline CDR1 is SGHDN and CDR2 is FVKESK. CDR3 region: CASSQDYLSYNEQFF. The CDR3 coding sequence is TGTGCCAGCAGCCAAGATTACCTCTCCTACAATGAGCAGTTCTTC. Drawing the rest from reference TRBV14 and TRBJ2-1, the complete variable domain is EAGVTQFPSHSVIEKGQTVTLRCDPISGHDNLYWYRRVMGKEIKFLLHFVKESKQDESGMPNNRFLAERTGGTYSTLKVQPAELEDSGVYFCASSQDYLSYNEQFFGPGTRLTVL.

The rearrangement joins TRBV18 to TRBJ2-1; 8 positions match TRBD2. CDR1 and CDR2 from the germline V gene are KGHSH and LQKENI. There are 15 residues in the CDR3. V shed 0 bases and J 5 bases; nucleotides not matched to a gene: 3. CDR3 sequence: CASSPPSGNHNEQFF. CDR3 nucleotides: TGTGCCAGCTCACCACCTAGCGGGAACCACAATGAGCAGTTCTTC.

The chain links TRBV5-1 to TRBJ2-7; either TRBD1 or TRBD2 may fit D (5 bases each). This CDR3 has 12 amino acids. Germline CDR1 and CDR2: SGHRS and YFSETQ. The germline V and J ends were trimmed by 3 bases and 5 bases, with 9 bases remaining between them. In DNA form, the CDR3 reads TGCGCCAGCAGCTCTCCGGGGCACGAGCAGTACTTC. As protein: CASSSPGHEQYF.

The chain has TRBV4-1 and TRBJ2-5, with a weak D call TRBD1 (6 bases). CDR3 length: 16 residues. Trimming pared 0 bases from V and 5 bases from J, leaving 16 bases between. Germline V CDR1 and CDR2: MGHRA, YSYEKL. The CDR3 DNA follows: TGCGCCAGCAGCCAAGATCGCCAGGGGCCGAGGGAGACCCAGTACTTC. Residues: CASSQDRQGPRETQYF.

This rearrangement joins TRBV6-5 to TRBJ2-3, with 8 bases matching TRBD2. CDR1 and CDR2 (germline): MNHEY, SVGAGI. There are 16 residues in the CDR3. V dropped 4 bases and J dropped 0; count of bases not matched to a gene: 6. The CDR3 sequence: CASSSLAGFSTDTQYF. In DNA form, the CDR3 reads TGTGCCAGCAGTTCATTAGCGGGGTTTAGCACAGATACGCAGTATTTT.

V usage is TRBV7-3 and J usage is TRBJ2-7; the D is unclear. The CDR3 has 13 residues. Germline loops: CDR1 SGHTA, CDR2 FQGTGA. Trimming pared 0 bases from V and 7 bases from J, leaving 10 bases between. For the CDR3, the DNA is TGTGCCAGCAGCTTAACCCAGGTTGATGAGCAGTACTTC. It is translated as CASSLTQVDEQYF.

The rearrangement links TRBV7-2 to TRBJ2-3; TRBD2 might be the D (6 bases). Germline loops: CDR1 SGHTA, CDR2 FQGNSA. With 4 bases removed from V and 7 bases from J, the gap between germline ends came to 21 bases. The CDR3 covers 16 residues. CDR3 protein: CASSSKGRDATHTQYF. Written as DNA, the CDR3 is TGTGCCAGCAGCTCAAAAGGGCGGGACGCTACACATACGCAGTATTTT.

J is TRBJ2-1 and V is TRBV5-1; D unclear. The CDR3 runs to 13 residues. The germline gives CDR1 SGHRS, CDR2 YFSETQ. V gave up 0 bases and J gave up 6 bases, with 7 bases separating them. The CDR3 DNA reads as TGCGCCAGCAGCTTGGAATTCAGCAATGAGCAGTTCTTC. Its protein product is CASSLEFSNEQFF.

V is TRBV28 and J is TRBJ1-6, with D perhaps TRBD1 (5 bases). The germline V gene has CDR1 MDHEN and CDR2 SYDVKM. This CDR3 has 15 residues. V was clipped by 5 bases and J by 8 bases, with 16 bases between them. The CDR3 loop reads CASSEAGTDYSPLHF. As DNA, the CDR3 is TGTGCCAGCAGTGAAGCCGGGACGGATTATTCACCCCTCCACTTT. Together with reference TRBV28 and TRBJ1-6, the CDR3 gives the full variable domain: DVKVTQSSRYLVKRTGEKVFLECVQDMDHENMFWYRQDPGLGLRLIYFSYDVKMKEKGDIPEGYSVSREKKERFSLILESASTNQTSMYLCASSEAGTDYSPLHFGNGTRLTVT.

The CDR3 nucleotides are TGTGCCAGCAGAAACGGGGGGAACCTGGCAACCTACGAGCAGTACTTC. Translated, it gives CASRNGGNLATYEQYF. V and J are TRBV5-5 and TRBJ2-7; TRBD2 agrees at 7 bases. There are 16 residues in the CDR3. V lost 5 bases, J lost 2 bases, and 13 bases stayed unmatched. Germline V gene data show CDR1 as SGHKS and CDR2 as YYEKEE (reference sequence).

The rearrangement links TRBV5-1 to TRBJ2-5; 7 bases are shared with TRBD1. The CDR3 totals 14 residues. With 3 bases clipped from V and 5 bases from J, the junction kept 7 bases outside the gene matches. Germline V CDR1 and CDR2: SGHRS, YFSETQ. The CDR3 region has the DNA TGCGCCAGCAGCTCCCAACAGGGGCATGAGACCCAGTACTTC. Translating it yields CASSSQQGHETQYF.

The chain carries TRBV30 and TRBJ1-5; 7 bases map to TRBD1. The CDR3 sequence is 19 residues long. Germline CDR1 is GTSNPN and CDR2 is SVGIG (reference sequence). After removal of 2 bases from V and 0 bases from J, the junction contained 16 bases not matched to a gene. The CDR3 loop reads CAWSPTRVTGRPSNQPQHF. The DNA of the CDR3 is TGTGCCTGGAGTCCAACCCGGGTGACAGGGAGGCCTAGCAATCAGCCCCAGCATTTT. Full variable domain (remainder filled in from reference TRBV30 and TRBJ1-5): SQTIHQWPATLVQPVGSPLSLECTVEGTSNPNLYWYRQAAGRGLQLLFYSVGIGQISSEVPQNLSASRPQDRQFILSSKKLLLSDSGFYLCAWSPTRVTGRPSNQPQHFGDGTRLSIL.

The chain combines TRBV5-1 with TRBJ2-1, with D perhaps given as TRBD1 or TRBD2 (6 bases each). Germline V gene data show CDR1 as SGHRS and CDR2 as YFSETQ. The germline V and J ends were trimmed by 0 bases and 7 bases, with 11 bases remaining between them. There are 14 residues in the CDR3. In DNA, the CDR3 is TGCGCCAGCAGCTTGGAGGGGGGAGAGAATGAGCAGTTCTTC. Translated: CASSLEGGENEQFF. Full variable domain (rest looked up from reference TRBV5-1 and TRBJ2-1): KAGVTQTPRYLIKTRGQQVTLSCSPISGHRSVSWYQQTPGQGLQFLFEYFSETQRNKGNFPGRFSGRQFSNSRSEMNVSTLELGDSALYLCASSLEGGENEQFFGPGTRLTVL.

J is TRBJ2-2 and V is TRBV5-1; D is possibly TRBD1 (6 bases). The CDR3 consists of 13 residues. Trimming took 6 bases from V and 7 from J, leaving 13 bases between them. Germline values: CDR1 SGHRS, CDR2 YFSETQ. The CDR3 bases are TGCGCCAGCACTGGGGGCTGGAGCGGGGAGCTGTTTTTT. This encodes CASTGGWSGELFF.

The CDR3 reads CASSYLAGVDSEQFF. The CDR3 DNA reads as TGCGCCAGCAGCTATCTAGCGGGAGTCGATAGTGAGCAGTTCTTC. The genes are TRBV5-1 and TRBJ2-1; 10 bases map to TRBD2. The J segment lost 9 bases and the V segment lost 3 bases, leaving 9 bases of the junction unmatched. CDR1 and CDR2 (germline): SGHRS, YFSETQ. The CDR3 consists of 15 residues.

This clone was seen once. The J gene is TRBJ2-3, the V gene TRBV7-3, with TRBD1 matching over 7 bases. With V trimmed by 0 bases and J by 1 base, 4 bases remained unmatched. Looked up from germline, CDR1 is SGHTA and CDR2 is FQGTGA. This CDR3 has 16 residues. The CDR3 reads CASSLTRDRGTDTQYF. For the CDR3, the DNA is TGTGCCAGCAGCTTAACCCGGGACAGAGGCACAGATACGCAGTATTTT. Full variable domain (rest looked up from reference TRBV7-3 and TRBJ2-3): GAGVSQTPSNKVTEKGKYVELRCDPISGHTALYWYRQSLGQGPEFLIYFQGTGAADDSGLPNDRFFAVRPEGSVSTLKIQRTERGDSAVYLCASSLTRDRGTDTQYFGPGTRLTVL.

V gene TRBV20-1 combines with J gene TRBJ1-2; D remains unclear. The CDR3 contains 11 residues. Germline V gene sequence: CDR1 DFQATT, CDR2 SNEGSKA (reference sequence). Trimming cost V 6 bases and J 8 bases, with 13 bases left between them. The CDR3 spells CSAHNAPGYTF. The CDR3 bases are TGCAGTGCCCACAACGCCCCCGGCTACACCTTC.

In this sample, this clone turned up a few times. The chain couples TRBV5-1 to TRBJ1-4, with unresolved D. The V gene lost 0 bases and the J gene lost 3 bases, with 9 bases spanning the gap. The length of the CDR3 is 15 residues. Germline V gene lookup returns CDR1 SGHRS and CDR2 YFSETQ. The CDR3 here is CASSLEAGPNEKLFF. The CDR3 DNA is TGCGCCAGCAGCTTGGAGGCGGGTCCTAATGAAAAACTGTTTTTT. Full variable domain (rest looked up from reference TRBV5-1 and TRBJ1-4): KAGVTQTPRYLIKTRGQQVTLSCSPISGHRSVSWYQQTPGQGLQFLFEYFSETQRNKGNFPGRFSGRQFSNSRSEMNVSTLELGDSALYLCASSLEAGPNEKLFFGSGTQLSVL.

The chain recombines TRBV5-5 with TRBJ1-2, with D perhaps TRBD1 (5 bases). The CDR3 has 14 residues. Trimming cost V 2 bases and J 3 bases, with 11 bases left between them. Germline V gene data show CDR1 as SGHKS and CDR2 as YYEKEE (reference sequence). The CDR3, as DNA: TGTGCCAGCAGCTTCGGCGGGGGGGACTATGGCTACACCTTC. Its translation: CASSFGGGDYGYTF.